One sample yielded the 9 T cell receptor beta chains listed below, sequenced in a study of T cell responses to AZD1222 COVID-19 vaccine. The table came from immunoSEQ multiplex PCR; TCRdb's copy has only in-frame clones and leaves some out. Of around 120,000 clones in the sample, 91% were seen once. This material consisted of peripheral blood, taken on day 0 of AZD1222 vaccination. The receptors were sampled from an adult in good health.

The V gene is TRBV5-5, the J gene TRBJ1-6; 8 bases are a match to TRBD1. The junction had 17 bases not matched to a gene; V was cut back by 6 bases and J by 15 bases. CDR1 is SGHKS, CDR2 YYEKEE, per germline (reference sequence). The CDR3 consists of 15 residues. CDR3 residues: CASIPDRAMVHGLHF. The CDR3 DNA follows: TGTGCCAGCATACCGGACAGGGCCATGGTCCATGGCCTCCACTTT. Drawing the rest from reference TRBV5-5 and TRBJ1-6, the complete variable domain is DAGVTQSPTHLIKTRGQQVTLRCSPISGHKSVSWYQQVLGQGPQFIFQYYEKEERGRGNFPDRFSARQFPNYSSELNVNALLLGDSALYLCASIPDRAMVHGLHFGNGTRLTVT.

The chain couples TRBV5-4 to TRBJ2-1; 11 bases align to TRBD2. V shed 2 bases, J shed 6 bases, and the junction held 1 base outside the gene matches. Germline CDR1 and CDR2: SGHNT and YYREEE (reference sequence). The CDR3 has 14 amino acids. The CDR3: CASSLTSGSNEQFF. The CDR3 bases are TGTGCCAGCAGCTTAACTAGCGGGAGCAATGAGCAGTTCTTC.

This clone was seen just once. The rearrangement joins TRBV25-1 to TRBJ2-5, with 7 bases aligning to TRBD2. The CDR3 covers 15 residues. Germline lookup yields CDR1 MGHDK and CDR2 SYGVNS. With V trimmed by 1 base and J by 2 bases, 4 bases remained unmatched. The CDR3 coding sequence is TGTGCCAGCAGTGAATCCTGGCGGGAGCAAGAGACCCAGTACTTC. It codes for CASSESWREQETQYF.

The rearrangement joins TRBV6-5 to TRBJ1-1, with D unclear. The CDR3 consists of 12 residues. Germline CDR1 reads MNHEY; CDR2 reads SVGAGI. V was pared by 6 bases and J by 1 base, with 6 bases between. CDR3 sequence: CASRAANTEAFF. In nucleotides, the CDR3 is TGTGCCAGCAGGGCAGCGAACACTGAAGCTTTCTTT.

This chain joins TRBV27 and TRBJ2-1, with a tentative D call TRBD1 (7 bases). CDR1 MNHEY and CDR2 SMNVEV come from the germline V gene (reference sequence). Deletions cut 9 bases from V and 6 bases from J, with 21 bases between. The CDR3 is 15 amino acids. The CDR3 spells CASRPSGGRINEQFF. The CDR3 DNA follows: TGTGCCAGTCGCCCCTCAGGGGGGCGTATCAATGAGCAGTTCTTC.

With regard to this clone: Other DNA sequences within the sample encode an identical CDR3. This sequence joins TRBV10-1 and TRBJ1-1; D is undetermined. The CDR3 runs to 13 residues. V was pared by 2 bases and J by 2 bases, with 6 bases between. Germline V gives CDR1 WNHNN, CDR2 SYGVQD (reference sequence). This chain's CDR3 is CASSEGRNTEAFF. The CDR3, as DNA: TGCGCCAGCAGTGAGGGACGAAACACTGAAGCTTTCTTT.

This chain uses TRBV19 with TRBJ1-1; D is undetermined. Germline V gene data show CDR1 as LNHDA and CDR2 as SQIVND (reference sequence). Trimming left V 7 bases short and J 4 bases short, with 16 bases between. This CDR3 is 14 amino acids long. This chain's CDR3 is CASTDPVLGTEAFF. As DNA, the CDR3 is TGTGCCAGTACCGACCCCGTGTTGGGCACTGAAGCTTTCTTT.

The chain is built from TRBV18 and TRBJ2-5; tentatively, D is TRBD1 (6 bases). The CDR3 loop spans 15 amino acids. CDR1 and CDR2 (germline): KGHSH, LQKENI. V lost 4 bases and J lost 2, with 14 bases in between. CDR3 in amino acids: CASSLTIGQQETQYF. CDR3 DNA: TGTGCCAGCTCACTAACTATAGGACAGCAAGAGACCCAGTACTTC.

This chain connects TRBV5-5 to TRBJ1-5; tentative D call: TRBD1 (6 bases). The germline gives CDR1 SGHKS, CDR2 YYEKEE (reference sequence). Trimming removed 0 bases at V and 6 bases at J, with 13 bases between. CDR3 length: 15 residues. The CDR3 here is CASSLVGGAGQPQHF. In nucleotides, the CDR3 is TGTGCCAGCAGCTTGGTTGGGGGCGCGGGTCAGCCCCAGCATTTT.